This T cell receptor (beta chain) was sequenced during a study of preoperative IRX-2 immunotherapy in early breast cancer. Noted treatment: preoperative locoregional IRX-2 cytokine immunotherapy. Patients received preoperative, locoregional IRX-2 cytokine immunotherapy in a phase Ib study. CDR3 size: 14 residues. Germline V gene sequence: CDR1 MNHGY, CDR2 SAAAGT. Data came from immunoSEQ multiplex PCR; TCRdb stores just in-frame clones and leaves some out. This sample has some 5,100 clones, with about 61% found just once. Details on this clone: Germline and junction disagree at one end, which may indicate a read error.

Specimen: tumor tissue, collected before IRX-2 immunotherapy. The chain combines TRBV6-8 with TRBJ2-1; 8 positions agree with TRBD2. This clonotype was obtained from a human donor with breast cancer. CDR3 nucleotides: TGTGCCATCAGTGGAGGGACTAGGAGCTATGAGCAGTTCTTC. Residues: CAISGGTRSYEQFF.